This is a list of T cell receptor beta chains from one sample in a study of shared clonotypes between healthy human individuals. TCRdb keeps only in-frame clones here, not all; method: immunoSEQ multiplex PCR. The repertoire holds approximately 2,200,000 clones, with 85% to 95% as singletons. Specimen: naive CD8+ T cells from PBMCs. These receptors were collected from a man younger than 30 in good health. Some clones in this sample may be carry-over from other donors' samples. The CDR3 runs from the conserved cysteine through the conserved F or W. A D gene is named only where the DNA matches it firmly. Not all rows give a size; the values are once, few, many and, for expanded clones, a class.

NA NA 14 TRBJ2-6 TRBV5-6 TGTGCCAGCAGCTCCCCTGCTGGGGCCAACGTCCTGACTTTC CASSSPAGANVLTF
NA NA 16 TRBJ2-7 TRBV6-1 TGTGCCAGCAGTGAAGCACTATCGGGCATCAGCTACGAGCAGTACTTC CASSEALSGISYEQYF
TRBD1 NA 14 TRBJ1-2 TRBV29-1 TGCAGCGCTCAACCTCAGGGGGGGGCCTATGGCTACACCTTC CSAQPQGGAYGYTF
TRBD1 NA 16 TRBJ2-3 TRBV7-9 TGTGCCAGCAGCCCGCGACAGGGGACCTACACAGATACGCAGTATTTT CASSPRQGTYTDTQYF
NA NA 15 TRBJ2-1 TRBV15 TGTGCCACCAGCACATCCAGGACCCAACTCAGGGAGCAGTTCTTC CATSTSRTQLREQFF
NA NA 14 TRBJ2-7 TRBV25-1 TGTGCCAGCAGTGAGGCAGGGAGGTCATACGAGCAGTACTTC CASSEAGRSYEQYF
NA NA 16 TRBJ1-1 TRBV4-3 TGCGCCAGCAGCCAAGGAACAGTCGATGTGAACACTGAAGCTTTCTTT CASSQGTVDVNTEAFF
TRBD1 NA 14 TRBJ1-2 TRBV6-5 TGTGCCAGCAGTGCCGGGACAGGGGAAAGTGGCTACACCTTC CASSAGTGESGYTF
NA NA 11 TRBJ2-2 TRBV2 TGTGCCAGCAATAGCGGCGGGGAGCTGTTTTTT CASNSGGELFF
TRBD1 NA 15 TRBJ2-4 TRBV7-9 TGTGCCAGCAGCTTAGATCTTGACAGGGAGACTATTCAGTACTTC CASSLDLDRETIQYF
TRBD2 NA 18 TRBJ2-1 TRBV9 TGTGCCAGCAGTGACGCCACTAGCGGGAGGGCCCGCAAGGCTGAGCAGTTCTTC CASSDATSGRARKAEQFF
NA once 13 TRBJ2-2 TRBV6-4 TGTGCCAGCAGTCTCACAGGGTCCGGGGAGCTGTTTTTT CASSLTGSGELFF
TRBD2 NA 16 TRBJ2-1 TRBV27 TGTGCCAGCAGTCCAAGAGCGGGAGCTAGGGACAATGAGCAGTTCTTC CASSPRAGARDNEQFF
TRBD2 NA 19 TRBJ2-3 TRBV7-9 TGTGCCAGCAGCCCCCGAGACGCGACTAGCGGCCCTAGCACAGATACGCAGTATTTT CASSPRDATSGPSTDTQYF